The TCR beta chain under discussion was sequenced for a study of OX40 agonist ivuxolimab in advanced cancers. Overall study context: Intravenous ivuxolimab at 0.01 to 10 mg/kg was given to patients every 2 weeks.

Measured with immunoSEQ multiplex PCR; TCRdb has only the in-frame clones, and not every one. The sample yields roughly 77,000 clones, 92% seen once. V was trimmed by 3 bases and J by 2 bases, leaving 11 bases between them. This CDR3 is built from 14 residues. The V gene's germline CDR1 is SGHNT and CDR2 YENEEA. Points on this clone: Its antigen is as yet unknown.

Overall study results and limits: It was not determined which antigens were specifically recognized by the peripheral T cells that had undergone clonal expansion.

On cycle 4 day 1 and cycle 7 day 1, as well as at baseline, blood was sampled. This specimen was CD4+ or CD8+ T cells sorted from blood, taken in a trial of the OX40 agonist ivuxolimab. The chain joins TRBV11-3 to TRBJ2-7, with D unclear. The TCR was taken from an adult with an advanced solid tumor such as melanoma, head and neck, liver or kidney cancer. The chain's CDR3 is CASSLHVGPYEQYF. DNA for the CDR3: TGTGCCAGCAGCTTGCATGTCGGTCCCTACGAGCAGTACTTC.